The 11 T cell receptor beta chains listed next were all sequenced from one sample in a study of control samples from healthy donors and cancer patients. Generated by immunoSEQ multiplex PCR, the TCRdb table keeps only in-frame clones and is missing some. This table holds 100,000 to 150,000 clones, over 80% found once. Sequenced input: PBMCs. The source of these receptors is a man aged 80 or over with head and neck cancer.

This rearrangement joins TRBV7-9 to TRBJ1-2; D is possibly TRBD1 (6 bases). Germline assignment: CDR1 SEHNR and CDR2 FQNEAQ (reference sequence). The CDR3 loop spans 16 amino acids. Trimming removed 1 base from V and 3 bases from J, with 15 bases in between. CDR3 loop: CASSLGTDIVDYGYTF. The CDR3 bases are TGTGCCAGCAGCTTAGGGACAGATATAGTGGACTATGGCTACACCTTC.

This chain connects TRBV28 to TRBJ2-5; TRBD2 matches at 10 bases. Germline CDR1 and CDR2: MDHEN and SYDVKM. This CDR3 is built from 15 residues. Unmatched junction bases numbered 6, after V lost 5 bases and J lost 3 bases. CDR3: CASSTRTSGKETQYF. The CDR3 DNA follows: TGTGCCAGCAGTACCCGGACTAGCGGAAAAGAGACCCAGTACTTC.

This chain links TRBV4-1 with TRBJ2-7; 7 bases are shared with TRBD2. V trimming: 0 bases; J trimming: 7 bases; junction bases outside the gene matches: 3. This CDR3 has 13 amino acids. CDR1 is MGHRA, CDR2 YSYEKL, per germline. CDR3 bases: TGCGCCAGCAGCCAAGATTGGGGGGGGGAGCAGTACTTC. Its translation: CASSQDWGGEQYF.

CDR3 region: CASNPRVGNTGELFF. Here the CDR3 DNA reads TGCGCCAGCAACCCCAGGGTAGGGAACACCGGGGAGCTGTTTTTT. The V gene is TRBV23-1, the J gene TRBJ2-2, with a weak D call TRBD1 (5 bases). TRBV23-1 is sorted into the ORF group, with uncertain function. The CDR3 is 15 amino acids. V shed 7 bases and J shed 1 base, with 13 bases lying between them.

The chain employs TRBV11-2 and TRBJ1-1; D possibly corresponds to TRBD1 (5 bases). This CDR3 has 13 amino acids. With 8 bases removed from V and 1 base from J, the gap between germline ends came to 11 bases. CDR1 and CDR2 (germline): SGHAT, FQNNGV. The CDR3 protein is CASRDRANTEAFF. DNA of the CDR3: TGTGCCAGCCGAGACAGAGCGAACACTGAAGCTTTCTTT.

CDR3 in amino acids: CASSGAAVETQYF. The CDR3 region has the DNA TGTGCCAGCAGTGGGGCAGCGGTGGAGACCCAGTACTTC. The chain recombines TRBV2 with TRBJ2-5; a weak D match, TRBD2 (5 bases). CDR3 length: 13 residues. Germline V gene lookup returns CDR1 SNHLY and CDR2 FYNNEI. Trimming pared 4 bases from V and 5 bases from J, leaving 11 bases between. The whole variable domain, remainder taken from reference TRBV2 and TRBJ2-5, is EPEVTQTPSHQVTQMGQEVILRCVPISNHLYFYWYRQILGQKVEFLVSFYNNEISEKSEIFDDQFSVERPDGSNFTLKIRSTKLEDSAMYFCASSGAAVETQYFGPGTRLLVL.

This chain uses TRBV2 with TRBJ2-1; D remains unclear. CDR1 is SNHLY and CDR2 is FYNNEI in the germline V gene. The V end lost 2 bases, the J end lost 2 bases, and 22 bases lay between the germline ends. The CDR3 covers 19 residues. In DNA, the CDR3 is TGTGCCAGCAGTGAAAGTATGGACGACCGGGCCAATACCTACAATGAGCAGTTCTTC. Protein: CASSESMDDRANTYNEQFF.

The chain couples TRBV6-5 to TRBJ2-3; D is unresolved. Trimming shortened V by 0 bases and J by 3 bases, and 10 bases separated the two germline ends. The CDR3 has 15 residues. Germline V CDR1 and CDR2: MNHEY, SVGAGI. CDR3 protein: CASSYSRVMTDTQYF. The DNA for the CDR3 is TGTGCCAGCAGTTACTCTCGGGTCATGACAGATACGCAGTATTTT.

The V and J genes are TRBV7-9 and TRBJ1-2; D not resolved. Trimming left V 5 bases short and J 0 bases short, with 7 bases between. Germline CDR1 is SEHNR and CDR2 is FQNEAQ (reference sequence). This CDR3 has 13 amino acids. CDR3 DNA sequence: TGTGCCAGCAGCCCAATATCTAACTATGGCTACACCTTC. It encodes CASSPISNYGYTF.

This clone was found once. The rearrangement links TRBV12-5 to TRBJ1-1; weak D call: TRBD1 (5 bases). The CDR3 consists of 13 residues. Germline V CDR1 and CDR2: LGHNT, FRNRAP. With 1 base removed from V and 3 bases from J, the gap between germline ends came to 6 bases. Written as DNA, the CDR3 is TGTGCTAGTGGTTTGGAAGGGGACACTGAAGCTTTCTTT. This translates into CASGLEGDTEAFF.

The chain's CDR3 is CASSSGTVETQYF. The CDR3, as DNA: TGTGCCAGCAGTTCCGGGACAGTAGAGACCCAGTACTTC. The genes are TRBV12-3 or TRBV12-4 and TRBJ2-5; TRBD1 matches at 7 bases. The V and J ends lost 4 bases and 4 bases, in that order; junction bases with no gene match: 3. The CDR3 spans 13 residues.